Many counts were recorded for the clone carrying this T cell receptor (beta chain). Its antigen remains unknown. With a J-beta primer mix and a sample-barcoded 5' primer, a second PCR ran about 6 to 11 cycles. In TCRdb, the 5' RACE reads were re-called with MiXCR into one record per CDR3 protein. The sample has 1.5 million to 2 million distinct CDR3 sequences; roughly 28% are singletons. This entry comes from a study of blood T cells in healthy people across ages. Whole-study results and caveats: A greater number of naive CD4+ cells and higher diversity distinguished long-lived donors from aged donors.

The germline gives CDR1 SGHRS, CDR2 YFSETQ. The CDR3 runs 14 residues. Trimming removed 4 bases at V and 5 bases at J, with 15 bases between. This chain links TRBV5-1 with TRBJ2-5; D is unresolved. The sample consisted of blood. The sequence was collected from a woman aged 30 to 39 in good health. CDR3 sequence (DNA): TGCGCCAGCAGCCCCTCCGTCCAACGGGAGACCCAGTACTTC. This gives the protein CASSPSVQRETQYF.